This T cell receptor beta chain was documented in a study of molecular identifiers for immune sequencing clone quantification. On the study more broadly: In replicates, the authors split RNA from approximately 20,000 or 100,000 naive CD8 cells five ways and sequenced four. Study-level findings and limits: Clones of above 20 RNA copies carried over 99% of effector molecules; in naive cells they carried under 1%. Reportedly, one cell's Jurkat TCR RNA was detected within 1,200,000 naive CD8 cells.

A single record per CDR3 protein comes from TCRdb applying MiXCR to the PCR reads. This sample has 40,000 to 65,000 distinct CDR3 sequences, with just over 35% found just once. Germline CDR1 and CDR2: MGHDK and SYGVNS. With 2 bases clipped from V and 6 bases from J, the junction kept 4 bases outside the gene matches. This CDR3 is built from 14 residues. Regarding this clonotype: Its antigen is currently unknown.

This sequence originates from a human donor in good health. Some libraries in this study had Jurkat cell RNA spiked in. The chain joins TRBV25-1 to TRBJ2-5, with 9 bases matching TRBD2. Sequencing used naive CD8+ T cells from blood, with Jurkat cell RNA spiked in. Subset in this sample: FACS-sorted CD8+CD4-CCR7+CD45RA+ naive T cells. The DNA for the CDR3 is TGTGCCAGCAGTGAAGGGCGGGGGGGGCAGACCCAGTACTTC. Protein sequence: CASSEGRGGQTQYF.